The entry below gives a single T cell receptor (beta chain) sequence along with its context. The entry originates in a study of blood T cell repertoires in COVID-19. At the level of the study: COVID-19 samples collected from the United States, Italy and Spain covered acute and convalescent phases.

The method was immunoSEQ multiplex PCR; TCRdb's version includes in-frame clones alone and lacks a portion of them. The sample records roughly 260,000 clones, roughly 88% being singletons. Germline assignment: CDR1 LNHNV and CDR2 YYDKDF (reference sequence). The CDR3 covers 16 residues. The V gene lost 3 bases and the J gene lost 4 bases, with 18 bases spanning the gap. The receptor comes from a woman aged 40-49 years who had recovered from COVID-19. Sequencing was performed on peripheral blood. The J gene is TRBJ2-5, the V gene TRBV15, with a tentative D call TRBD1 (6 bases). The CDR3, as DNA: TGTGCCACCAGCAGGGCCCTTGTAGGGACACGAGAGACCCAGTACTTC. Translated, it gives CATSRALVGTRETQYF.